This TCR beta chain was sequenced during a study of T cells after yellow fever vaccination. For the study at large: SMART-Seq v4 Ultra Low Input handled preparation of low-cell-number fractions. Whole-study results and caveats: Only a small proportion of the clonotypes turned up in both the CD4 and the CD8 compartments, likely arising from convergent recombination. One caveat is that FACS-sorted repertoires could contain abundant clonotypes contaminating from the bulk population.

Looked up from germline, CDR1 is MNHEY and CDR2 is SVGEGT. The CDR3 consists of 15 residues. Deletions cut 5 bases from V and 5 bases from J, with 16 bases between. MiXCR, run by TCRdb on the 5' RACE reads, gives a single entry per CDR3 protein. The table includes 70,000 or so distinct CDR3 sequences, about 6% detected once. As to this clonotype: Its antigen is unidentified.

The sequences come from CD4+ T cells sorted from PBMCs, collected approximately 15 days after the first yellow fever vaccination. V and J are TRBV6-2 or TRBV6-3 and TRBJ1-5, with a tentative D call TRBD1 (6 bases). The receptor's source is a man aged 18 to 29 who received the YFV17D yellow fever vaccine. The CDR3: CASSTQQGWDQPQHF. The CDR3 nucleotides read TGTGCCAGCAGTACACAACAGGGATGGGATCAGCCCCAGCATTTT.